Listed here are 31 T cell receptor beta chains from one sample, sequenced in a study of T cell repertoires in cytomegalovirus infection. TCRdb re-derived calls from the reads in MiXCR, one entry per CDR3 protein. The repertoire has roughly 180,000 distinct CDR3 sequences, approximately 21% of them found once; the top ten carry 20% to 30%. Their antigens are not known. The specimen comprised CD8+ T cells from cultured PBMCs, sampled from culture after CMV antigen stimulation. The receptors shown here come from a human donor in good health (CMV status not recorded). Some clones in this sample may be carry-over from other donors' samples.

V usage is TRBV6-2 or TRBV6-3 and J usage is TRBJ2-7; TRBD1 agrees at 7 bases. Germline CDR1 MNHEY, CDR2 SVGEGT. The CDR3 sequence is 18 residues long. Trimming cost V 2 bases and J 2 bases; bases outside gene matches: 15. This chain's CDR3 is CASSYPENIGTETYEQYF. Here the CDR3 DNA reads TGTGCCAGCAGTTACCCAGAGAACATTGGGACAGAGACCTACGAGCAGTACTTC.

The CDR3 is CASSSPSGTGGYGYTF. The CDR3, as DNA: TGTGCCAGCAGCTCACCCTCCGGGACAGGGGGCTATGGCTACACCTTC. The chain uses TRBV7-9 and TRBJ1-2; 11 bases line up with TRBD1. J gave up 4 bases and V 4 bases, and 8 bases lay outside the gene matches. Looked up from germline, CDR1 is SEHNR and CDR2 is FQNEAQ (reference sequence). The CDR3 loop spans 16 amino acids.

This chain connects TRBV12-3 or TRBV12-4 to TRBJ1-1; 7 positions match TRBD1. The length of the CDR3 is 15 residues. V dropped 6 bases and J dropped 0; count of bases not matched to a gene: 7. The DNA for the CDR3 is TGTGCCAGCAGCCGCCGGACAGGATTGAACACTGAAGCTTTCTTT. Encoded protein: CASSRRTGLNTEAFF.

This clonotype was found a few times. The chain recombines TRBV4-3 with TRBJ2-7, with a weak D call TRBD1 (5 bases). The V end was cut by 3 bases, the J end by 3 bases, with 12 bases between. Germline CDR1 LGHNA, CDR2 YSLEER. This CDR3 comprises 14 residues. The DNA for the CDR3 is TGCGCCAGCAGCCATGTTCTTGACAGCTACGAGCAGTACTTC. It specifies CASSHVLDSYEQYF.

V and J are TRBV3-1 and TRBJ2-1; 8 nucleotides agree with TRBD2. V was clipped by 6 bases and J by 0 bases; unmatched bases: 4. The CDR3 consists of 15 residues. Germline CDR1 reads LGHDT; CDR2 reads YNNKEL (reference sequence). The CDR3 nucleotides read TGTGCCAGCAGTCGCGGGGGGCCCTCCTACAATGAGCAGTTCTTC. It specifies CASSRGGPSYNEQFF.

This clonotype was detected a few times. J is TRBJ2-5 and V is TRBV6-1, with D uncertain. Germline V lookup: CDR1 MNHNS, CDR2 SASEGT. This CDR3 comprises 12 residues. The V and J ends lost 5 bases and 1 base respectively, with 5 bases between them. The CDR3 DNA reads as TGTGCCAGCAGTTCTATCCAAGAGACCCAGTACTTC. Encoded protein: CASSSIQETQYF.

V is TRBV12-3 or TRBV12-4 and J is TRBJ1-4; D unresolved. This CDR3 has 14 residues. The V end lost 3 bases, the J end lost 8 bases, and 13 bases lay between the germline ends. In DNA form, the CDR3 reads TGTGCCAGCAGTTTGGGGAGGGCTTGGGAAAAACTGTTTTTT. Protein sequence: CASSLGRAWEKLFF.

This clonotype turned up a few times. The chain uses TRBV4-3 and TRBJ1-4; D gene ambiguous. The CDR3 has 16 amino acids. The germline V and J ends were trimmed by 4 bases and 5 bases, with 17 bases remaining between them. The V gene's germline CDR1 is LGHNA and CDR2 YSLEER. CDR3 bases: TGCGCCAGCAGCCCGGGTAGGAGAGAGATAAATGAAAAACTGTTTTTT. It yields the protein CASSPGRREINEKLFF.

This clonotype has more than one count but fewer than ten. The rearrangement uses TRBV11-2 and TRBJ2-1; TRBD2 aligns across 9 bases. Unmatched junction bases numbered 9, after V lost 3 bases and J lost 3 bases. The CDR3 is 17 amino acids. In germline, CDR1 is SGHAT, CDR2 FQNNGV. CDR3 protein: CASSFEGLAGSYNEQFF. DNA of the CDR3: TGTGCCAGCAGCTTTGAAGGTCTAGCGGGGAGCTACAATGAGCAGTTCTTC. The full variable domain, rest sourced from reference TRBV11-2 and TRBJ2-1, is EAGVAQSPRYKIIEKRQSVAFWCNPISGHATLYWYQQILGQGPKLLIQFQNNGVVDDSQLPKDRFSAERLKGVDSTLKIQPAKLEDSAVYLCASSFEGLAGSYNEQFFGPGTRLTVL.

V and J are TRBV5-8 and TRBJ2-2; the D gene is possibly TRBD2 (6 bases). CDR1 SGHTS and CDR2 YDEGEE come from the germline V gene. Trimming shortened V by 3 bases and J by 2 bases, and 11 bases separated the two germline ends. The CDR3 runs to 15 residues. CDR3 sequence: CASSYGGDNTGELFF. In DNA form, the CDR3 reads TGTGCCAGCAGCTACGGAGGGGATAACACCGGGGAGCTGTTTTTT.

The chain employs TRBV6-2 or TRBV6-3 and TRBJ2-3, with a weak D call TRBD2 (5 bases). This CDR3 is built from 16 residues. With 5 bases removed from V and 4 bases from J, the gap between germline ends came to 19 bases. Germline V gene sequence: CDR1 MNHEY, CDR2 SVGEGT. The CDR3 spells CASSRSGGGGPDTQYF. The CDR3 DNA sequence: TGTGCCAGCAGTAGGAGCGGCGGTGGAGGCCCAGATACGCAGTATTTT.

As for this clonotype: This could be a read error, since a much larger clone is one nucleotide away. This chain links TRBV6-1 with TRBJ2-7, with 11 positions matching TRBD1. The CDR3 is made up of 14 amino acids. V gave up 5 bases and J gave up 5 bases; unmatched junction bases: 5. The V gene's germline CDR1 is MNHNS and CDR2 SASEGT. Here the CDR3 DNA reads TGTGCCAGCAGTTCCGGGACAGGGGGTGACGAGCAGTACTTC. Translation: CASSSGTGGDEQYF.

The V gene is TRBV12-3 or TRBV12-4, the J gene TRBJ2-1, with 11 bases aligning to TRBD2. CDR3 length equals 15 residues. V shed 7 bases and J 3 bases; nucleotides not matched to a gene: 5. The CDR3 bases are TGTGCCAGCACCTCGGGACTAGCGGACTACAATGAGCAGTTCTTC. Its translation is CASTSGLADYNEQFF.

This clonotype has more than one count but fewer than ten. This sequence joins TRBV7-2 and TRBJ2-3, with 11 bases identical to TRBD2. There are 16 residues in the CDR3. Germline V gene sequence: CDR1 SGHTA, CDR2 FQGNSA. V lost 5 bases, J lost 5 bases, and 9 bases stayed unmatched. In DNA, the CDR3 is TGTGCCAGCAGCGCCAATAGCGGGGGGGCCAAAGATACGCAGTATTTT. Its protein product is CASSANSGGAKDTQYF. The variable domain in full, completed from reference TRBV7-2 and TRBJ2-3, reads GAGVSQSPSNKVTEKGKDVELRCDPISGHTALYWYRQSLGQGLEFLIYFQGNSAPDKSGLPSDRFSAERTGGSVSTLTIQRTQQEDSAVYLCASSANSGGAKDTQYFGPGTRLTVL.

The chain links TRBV6-2 or TRBV6-3 to TRBJ2-5; D might be TRBD2 (6 bases). CDR1 MNHEY and CDR2 SVGEGT come from the germline V gene. The germline V and J ends were trimmed by 8 bases and 2 bases, with 9 bases remaining between them. The CDR3 sequence is 12 residues long. The CDR3 spells CASAGGQETQYF. The CDR3 DNA reads TGTGCCAGCGCCGGGGGACAAGAGACCCAGTACTTC.

The chain has TRBV15 and TRBJ1-2; D not certain. The CDR3 spans 14 residues. Per the germline V gene, CDR1 is LNHNV and CDR2 is YYDKDF (reference sequence). Trimming took 0 bases from V and 3 from J, leaving 8 bases between them. Written as DNA, the CDR3 is TGTGCCACCAGCAGAGACCGGGGTGACTATGGCTACACCTTC. Translating it yields CATSRDRGDYGYTF.

This clonotype was picked up many times. The rearrangement joins TRBV6-6 to TRBJ2-1; 10 nucleotides line up with TRBD2. The germline CDR1 and CDR2 sequences are MNHNY and SVGAGI (reference sequence). J gave up 9 bases and V 7 bases, and 12 bases lay outside the gene matches. The CDR3 has 15 residues. In nucleotides, the CDR3 is TGTGCCAGCACTTATCCTAGCGGGGGTTTCGTTGAGCAGTTCTTC. Its translation: CASTYPSGGFVEQFF.

V gene TRBV7-2 combines with J gene TRBJ1-2; D gene uncertain. This CDR3 is built from 15 residues. Trimming removed 5 bases at V and 0 bases at J, with 13 bases between. Germline loops: CDR1 SGHTA, CDR2 FQGNSA. CDR3: CASSPYHRTNYGYTF. The CDR3 DNA reads as TGTGCCAGCAGCCCCTACCACCGAACTAACTATGGCTACACCTTC.

The chain couples TRBV4-1 to TRBJ1-3; 12 nucleotides agree with TRBD1. V dropped 2 bases and J dropped 1; count of bases not matched to a gene: 6. The CDR3 covers 18 residues. CDR1 is MGHRA and CDR2 is YSYEKL in the germline V gene. The CDR3 bases are TGCGCCAGCAGCCAACCCCGGGACAGGGGGCGGTCTGGAAACACCATATATTTT. Amino acids: CASSQPRDRGRSGNTIYF.

This chain uses TRBV5-7 with TRBJ2-3; 15 nucleotides agree with TRBD2. TRBV5-7 counts as an open reading frame of uncertain function. The CDR3 consists of 16 residues. Unmatched junction bases numbered 5, after V lost 4 bases and J lost 5 bases. CDR3 sequence: CASSPWTSGGVDTQYF. The CDR3 bases are TGTGCCAGCAGCCCGTGGACTAGCGGGGGGGTAGATACGCAGTATTTT.

The chain carries TRBV30 and TRBJ1-2, with a possible D match to TRBD1 (6 bases). V lost 2 bases to trimming and J lost 7 bases, with 14 bases between them. Germline CDR1 GTSNPN, CDR2 SVGIG (reference sequence). The CDR3 covers 13 residues. CDR3 nucleotides: TGTGCCTGGAGTTGGGGGCAGGAGGGTGGCTACACCTTC. Its protein is CAWSWGQEGGYTF.

The chain is built from TRBV2 and TRBJ1-1, with D perhaps matching TRBD1 (6 bases). V was clipped by 2 bases and J by 5 bases, with 12 bases between them. Germline CDR1 reads SNHLY; CDR2 reads FYNNEI. The CDR3 is 14 residues long. The DNA for the CDR3 is TGTGCCAGCAGTGAATACAGGGATGAGACTGAAGCTTTCTTT. Translating it yields CASSEYRDETEAFF.

The chain has TRBV12-3 or TRBV12-4 and TRBJ2-3; 9 bases align to TRBD2. CDR3 length: 13 residues. Losses at the gene ends were 4 bases for V and 6 bases for J; bases not matched to a gene: 2. In DNA, the CDR3 is TGTGCCAGCAGTTCTAGCGGGGCCGATACGCAGTATTTT. Protein product: CASSSSGADTQYF.

This clonotype was counted a few times. The V gene is TRBV12-5, the J gene TRBJ1-1; D ambiguous. The CDR3 contains 13 residues. CDR1 LGHNT and CDR2 FRNRAP come from the germline V gene. The germline V and J ends were trimmed by 6 bases and 1 base, with 9 bases remaining between them. In nucleotides, the CDR3 is TGTGCTAGTGGCACCCAGCAGAACACTGAAGCTTTCTTT. This sequence encodes CASGTQQNTEAFF.

This chain joins TRBV7-6 and TRBJ2-4; 9 nucleotides align to TRBD1. Germline V gene data show CDR1 as SGHVS and CDR2 as FNYEAQ. This CDR3 has 16 amino acids. Trimming at V came to 4 bases and at J to 9 bases, leaving 13 bases not matched to a gene. CDR3 nucleotide sequence: TGTGCCAGCAGCTCCACTAAGGACAGGGGTAGTGGCATTCAGTACTTC. Its translation: CASSSTKDRGSGIQYF.

A single count supports this clonotype. The genes are TRBV4-1 and TRBJ1-2, with 10 bases lining up with TRBD1. This CDR3 is built from 17 residues. J was trimmed by 8 bases and V by 7 bases; bases with no gene match: 19. The germline V gene has CDR1 MGHRA and CDR2 YSYEKL. The CDR3 region has the DNA TGCGCCAGCACCCCGAACCTTGAGGGACAGGGGAAGTGGGGCTACACCTTC. This encodes CASTPNLEGQGKWGYTF.

In this sample, this clonotype turned up a few times. The chain joins TRBV4-1 to TRBJ2-7; no clear D. Trimming took off 1 base at V and 2 bases at J, with 9 bases between the two ends. CDR1 MGHRA and CDR2 YSYEKL come from the germline V gene. CDR3 length: 14 amino acids. CDR3 sequence reads: CASSQAETTYEQYF. The CDR3 region has the DNA TGCGCCAGCAGCCAAGCGGAGACCACCTACGAGCAGTACTTC.

The J gene is TRBJ1-6, the V gene TRBV7-6; D might be TRBD1 (6 bases). Germline V gene sequence: CDR1 SGHVS, CDR2 FNYEAQ. CDR3 length: 14 residues. V shed 5 bases and J shed 6 bases, with 11 bases lying between them. The CDR3 here is CASSPSGVNSPLHF. The CDR3, as DNA: TGTGCCAGCAGCCCCTCAGGGGTTAATTCACCCCTCCACTTT.

The J gene is TRBJ1-5, the V gene TRBV6-1; 7 bases fit TRBD1. V lost 6 bases to trimming and J lost 6 bases; unmatched junction nucleotides: 8. This CDR3 spans 14 amino acids. CDR1 MNHNS and CDR2 SASEGT come from the germline V gene. CDR3 in DNA: TGTGCCAGCAGCCTACGGGACAGATCTCAGCCCCAGCATTTT. As protein: CASSLRDRSQPQHF.

This clonotype was seen more than once but under ten times. This rearrangement joins TRBV27 to TRBJ1-5; no reliable D call. V lost 5 bases to trimming and J lost 0 bases, with 8 bases between them. The CDR3 runs 14 residues. Germline CDR1 is MNHEY and CDR2 is SMNVEV (reference sequence). CDR3 in DNA: TGTGCCAGCAGTGCAACGGATAGCAATCAGCCCCAGCATTTT. It encodes CASSATDSNQPQHF.

The gene calls are TRBV27 and TRBJ2-1; the match to TRBD2 covers 9 bases. V dropped 1 base and J dropped 4; count of bases not matched to a gene: 14. Germline values: CDR1 MNHEY, CDR2 SMNVEV (reference sequence). CDR3 length: 19 residues. CDR3 DNA sequence: TGTGCCAGCAGTTTATATAGCCCTAGGTTTAGCGGGGGTTACAATGAGCAGTTCTTC. It codes for CASSLYSPRFSGGYNEQFF.